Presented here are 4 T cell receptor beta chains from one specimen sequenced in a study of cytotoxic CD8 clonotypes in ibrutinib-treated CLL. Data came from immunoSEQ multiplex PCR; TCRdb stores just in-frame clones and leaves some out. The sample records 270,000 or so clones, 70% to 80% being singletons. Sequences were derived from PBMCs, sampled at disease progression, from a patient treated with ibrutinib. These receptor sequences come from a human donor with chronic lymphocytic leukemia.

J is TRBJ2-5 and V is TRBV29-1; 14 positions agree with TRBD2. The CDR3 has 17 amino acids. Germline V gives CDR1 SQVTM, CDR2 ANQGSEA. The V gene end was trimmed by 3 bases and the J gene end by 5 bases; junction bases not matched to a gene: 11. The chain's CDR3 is CSVEGLAGAYRRETQYF. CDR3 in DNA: TGCAGCGTTGAGGGACTAGCGGGAGCTTACCGTCGTGAGACCCAGTACTTC.

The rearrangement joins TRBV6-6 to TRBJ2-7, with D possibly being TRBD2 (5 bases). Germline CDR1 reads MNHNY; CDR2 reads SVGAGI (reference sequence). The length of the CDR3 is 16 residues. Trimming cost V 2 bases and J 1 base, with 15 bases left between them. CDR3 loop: CASSYAYRGISYEQYF. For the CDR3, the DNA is TGTGCCAGCAGTTACGCCTATCGAGGGATATCCTACGAGCAGTACTTC.

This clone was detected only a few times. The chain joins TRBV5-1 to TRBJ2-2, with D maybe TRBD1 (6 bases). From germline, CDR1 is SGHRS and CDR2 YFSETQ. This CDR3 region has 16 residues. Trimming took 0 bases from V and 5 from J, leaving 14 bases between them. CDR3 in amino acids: CASSLDTGSRTGELFF. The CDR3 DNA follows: TGCGCCAGCAGCTTGGATACAGGGTCGAGGACCGGGGAGCTGTTTTTT. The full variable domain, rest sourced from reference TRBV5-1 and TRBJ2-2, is KAGVTQTPRYLIKTRGQQVTLSCSPISGHRSVSWYQQTPGQGLQFLFEYFSETQRNKGNFPGRFSGRQFSNSRSEMNVSTLELGDSALYLCASSLDTGSRTGELFFGEGSRLTVL.

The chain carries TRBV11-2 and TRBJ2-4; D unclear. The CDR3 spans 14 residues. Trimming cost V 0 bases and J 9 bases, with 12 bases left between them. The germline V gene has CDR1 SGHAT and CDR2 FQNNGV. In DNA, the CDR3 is TGTGCCAGCAGCTTAGATTACAGTAGTGTCATTCAGTACTTC. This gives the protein CASSLDYSSVIQYF. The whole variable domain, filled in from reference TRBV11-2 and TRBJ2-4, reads EAGVAQSPRYKIIEKRQSVAFWCNPISGHATLYWYQQILGQGPKLLIQFQNNGVVDDSQLPKDRFSAERLKGVDSTLKIQPAKLEDSAVYLCASSLDYSSVIQYFGAGTRLSVL.